The 2 T cell receptor beta chains below come from one sample, sequenced in a study of cytomegalovirus exposure and HLA in healthy donors. The PCR made use of 60 Vbeta and 13 Jbeta primers. Sequencing was performed with immunoSEQ multiplex PCR; in TCRdb, only in-frame clones are kept and a portion is missing. The repertoire holds approximately 220,000 clones, about 83% seen once, with 15% to 19% in the top ten. Sequences were obtained from PBMCs. The receptors here all came from a man aged 40-49 years in good health and CMV-seronegative.

The CDR3 is CASSQEVQAFYNEQFF. For the CDR3, the DNA is TGCGCCAGCAGCCAAGAGGTACAGGCGTTTTACAATGAGCAGTTCTTC. The chain joins TRBV4-1 to TRBJ2-1; D might be TRBD1 (5 bases). The CDR3 runs 16 residues. Germline V gene data show CDR1 as MGHRA and CDR2 as YSYEKL. Trimming shortened V by 0 bases and J by 4 bases, and 13 bases separated the two germline ends.

The J gene is TRBJ2-1, the V gene TRBV5-1, with D hard to call. V shed 0 bases and J shed 5 bases, with 12 bases lying between them. Germline lookup yields CDR1 SGHRS and CDR2 YFSETQ. CDR3 length: 15 residues. The CDR3 bases are TGCGCCAGCAGCTTGGTAGCTGGCCGGGACAATGAGCAGTTCTTC. This sequence encodes CASSLVAGRDNEQFF.